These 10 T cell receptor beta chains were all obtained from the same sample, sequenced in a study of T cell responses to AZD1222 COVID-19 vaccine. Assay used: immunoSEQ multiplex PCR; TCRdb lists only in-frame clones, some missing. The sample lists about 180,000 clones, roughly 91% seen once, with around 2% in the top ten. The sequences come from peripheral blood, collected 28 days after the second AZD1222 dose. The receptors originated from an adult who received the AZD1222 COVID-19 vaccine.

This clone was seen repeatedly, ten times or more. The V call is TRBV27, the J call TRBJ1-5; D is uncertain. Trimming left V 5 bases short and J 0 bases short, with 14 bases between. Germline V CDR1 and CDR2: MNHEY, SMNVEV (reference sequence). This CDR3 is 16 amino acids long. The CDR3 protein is CASSRIIRYSNQPQHF. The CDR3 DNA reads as TGTGCCAGCAGTCGGATAATAAGATATAGCAATCAGCCCCAGCATTTT.

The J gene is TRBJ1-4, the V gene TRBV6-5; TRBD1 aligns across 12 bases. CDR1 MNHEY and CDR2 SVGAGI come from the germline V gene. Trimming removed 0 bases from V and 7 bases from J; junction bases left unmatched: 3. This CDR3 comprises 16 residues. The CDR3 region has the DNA TGTGCCAGCAGTTACTCGAGGGACAGGGGGCGTGAAAAACTGTTTTTT. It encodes CASSYSRDRGREKLFF.

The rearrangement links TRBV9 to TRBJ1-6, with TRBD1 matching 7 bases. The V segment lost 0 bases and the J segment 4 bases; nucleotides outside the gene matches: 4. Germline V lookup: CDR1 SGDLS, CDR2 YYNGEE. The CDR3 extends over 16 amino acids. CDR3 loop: CASSVGLGQYNSPLHF. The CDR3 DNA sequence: TGTGCCAGCAGCGTAGGGTTGGGACAGTATAATTCACCCCTCCACTTT.

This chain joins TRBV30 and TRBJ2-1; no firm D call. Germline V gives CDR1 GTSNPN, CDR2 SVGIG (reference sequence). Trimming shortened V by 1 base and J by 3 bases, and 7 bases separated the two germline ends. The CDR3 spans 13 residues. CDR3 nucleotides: TGTGCCTGGAGTGGAGCTAGCTACAATGAGCAGTTCTTC. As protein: CAWSGASYNEQFF.

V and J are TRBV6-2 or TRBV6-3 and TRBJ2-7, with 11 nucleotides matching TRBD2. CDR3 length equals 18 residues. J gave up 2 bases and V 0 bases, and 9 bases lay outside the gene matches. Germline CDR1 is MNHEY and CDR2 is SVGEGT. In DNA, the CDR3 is TGTGCCAGCAGTTACTCTCGACTAGCGGGGTCACATGCCTACGAGCAGTACTTC. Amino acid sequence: CASSYSRLAGSHAYEQYF.

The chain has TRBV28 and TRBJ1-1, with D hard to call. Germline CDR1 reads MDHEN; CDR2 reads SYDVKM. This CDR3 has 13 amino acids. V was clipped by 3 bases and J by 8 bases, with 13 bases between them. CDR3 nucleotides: TGTGCCAGCAGTTTCGGGGAGGGTACAGAAGCTTTCTTT. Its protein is CASSFGEGTEAFF.

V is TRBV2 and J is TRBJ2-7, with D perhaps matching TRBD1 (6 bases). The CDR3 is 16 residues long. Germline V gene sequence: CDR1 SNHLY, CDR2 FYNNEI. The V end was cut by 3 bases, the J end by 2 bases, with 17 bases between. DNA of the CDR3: TGTGCCAGCAGTGATCTCGGACCGGGACACGCCTACGAGCAGTACTTC. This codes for CASSDLGPGHAYEQYF.

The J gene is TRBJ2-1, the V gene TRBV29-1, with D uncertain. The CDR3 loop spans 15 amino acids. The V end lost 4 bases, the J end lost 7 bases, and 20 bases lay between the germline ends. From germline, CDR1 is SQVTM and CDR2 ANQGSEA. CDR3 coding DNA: TGCAGCGTTGCCACGGAATCATGGCGTGGGAATGAGCAGTTCTTC. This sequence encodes CSVATESWRGNEQFF.

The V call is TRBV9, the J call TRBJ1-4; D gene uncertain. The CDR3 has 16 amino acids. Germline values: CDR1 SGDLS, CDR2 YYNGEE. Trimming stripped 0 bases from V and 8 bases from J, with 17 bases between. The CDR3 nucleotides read TGTGCCAGCAGCGTAGGCCCCGAGCCCTCTAGGGAAAAACTGTTTTTT. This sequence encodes CASSVGPEPSREKLFF.

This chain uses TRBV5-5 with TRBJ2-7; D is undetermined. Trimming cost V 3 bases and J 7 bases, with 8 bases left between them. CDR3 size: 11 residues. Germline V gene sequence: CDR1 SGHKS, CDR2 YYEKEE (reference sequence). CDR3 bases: TGTGCCAGCAGCTCGGCGAAAGAGCAGTACTTC. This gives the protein CASSSAKEQYF.